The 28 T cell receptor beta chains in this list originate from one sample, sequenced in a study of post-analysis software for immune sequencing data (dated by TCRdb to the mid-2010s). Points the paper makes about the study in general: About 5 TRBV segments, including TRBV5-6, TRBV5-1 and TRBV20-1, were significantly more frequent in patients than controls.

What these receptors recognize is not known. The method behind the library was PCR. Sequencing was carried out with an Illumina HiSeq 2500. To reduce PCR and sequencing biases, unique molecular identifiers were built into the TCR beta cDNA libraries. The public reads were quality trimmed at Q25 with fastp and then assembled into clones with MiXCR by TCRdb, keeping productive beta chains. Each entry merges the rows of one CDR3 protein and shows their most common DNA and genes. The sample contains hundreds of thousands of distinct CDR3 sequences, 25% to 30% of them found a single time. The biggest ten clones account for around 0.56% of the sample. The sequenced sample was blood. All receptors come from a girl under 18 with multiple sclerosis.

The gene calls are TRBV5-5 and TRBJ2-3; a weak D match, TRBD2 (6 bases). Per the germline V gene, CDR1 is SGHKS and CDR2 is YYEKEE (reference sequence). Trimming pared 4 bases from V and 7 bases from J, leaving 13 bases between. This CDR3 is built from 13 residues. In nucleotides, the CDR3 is TGTGCCAGCAGCACGGACGGGGGATATACGCAGTATTTT. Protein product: CASSTDGGYTQYF.

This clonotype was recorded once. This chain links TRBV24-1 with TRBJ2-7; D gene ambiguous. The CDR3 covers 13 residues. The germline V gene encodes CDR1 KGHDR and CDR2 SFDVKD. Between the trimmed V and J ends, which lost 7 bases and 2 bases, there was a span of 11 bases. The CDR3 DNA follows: TGTGCCACCAGGGATCCCCTCACCTACGAGCAGTACTTC. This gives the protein CATRDPLTYEQYF.

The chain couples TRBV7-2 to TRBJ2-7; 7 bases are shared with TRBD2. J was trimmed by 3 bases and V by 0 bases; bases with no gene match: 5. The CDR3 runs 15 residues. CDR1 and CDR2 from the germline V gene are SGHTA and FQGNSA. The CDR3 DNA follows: TGTGCCAGCAGCTTAGCGGGGCCGGGGGGCTACGAGCAGTACTTC. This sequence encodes CASSLAGPGGYEQYF.

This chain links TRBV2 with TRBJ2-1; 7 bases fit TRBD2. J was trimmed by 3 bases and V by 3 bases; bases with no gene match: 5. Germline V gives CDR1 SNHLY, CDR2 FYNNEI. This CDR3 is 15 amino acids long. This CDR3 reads CASSDPSGYYNEQFF. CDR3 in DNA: TGTGCCAGCAGTGACCCTAGCGGTTACTACAATGAGCAGTTCTTC.

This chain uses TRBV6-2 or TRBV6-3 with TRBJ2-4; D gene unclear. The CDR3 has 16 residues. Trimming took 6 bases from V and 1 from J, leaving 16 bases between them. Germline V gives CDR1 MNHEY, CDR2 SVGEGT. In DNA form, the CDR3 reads TGTGCCAGCAGCAACCCCAAAGGGCCGGCCAAAAACATTCAGTACTTC. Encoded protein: CASSNPKGPAKNIQYF.

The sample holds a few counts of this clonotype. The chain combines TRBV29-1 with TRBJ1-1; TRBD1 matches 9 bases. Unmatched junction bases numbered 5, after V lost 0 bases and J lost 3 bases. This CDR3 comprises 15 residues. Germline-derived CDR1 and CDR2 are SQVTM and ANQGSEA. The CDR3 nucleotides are TGCAGCGTTGAAGAAGGGACAGGGTATCACACTGAAGCTTTCTTT. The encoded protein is CSVEEGTGYHTEAFF.

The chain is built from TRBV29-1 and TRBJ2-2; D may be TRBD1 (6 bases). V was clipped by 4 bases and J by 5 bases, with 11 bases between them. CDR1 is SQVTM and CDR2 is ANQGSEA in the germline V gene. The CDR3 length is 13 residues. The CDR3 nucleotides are TGCAGCGTTGTCCAGGGGTGGACCGGGGAGCTGTTTTTT. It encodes CSVVQGWTGELFF.

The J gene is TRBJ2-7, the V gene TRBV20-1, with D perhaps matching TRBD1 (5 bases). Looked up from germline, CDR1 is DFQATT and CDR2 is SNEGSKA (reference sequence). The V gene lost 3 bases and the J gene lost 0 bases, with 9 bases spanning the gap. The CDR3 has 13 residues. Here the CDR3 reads CSASPGSSYEQYF. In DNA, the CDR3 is TGCAGTGCTAGCCCAGGGTCCTCCTACGAGCAGTACTTC.

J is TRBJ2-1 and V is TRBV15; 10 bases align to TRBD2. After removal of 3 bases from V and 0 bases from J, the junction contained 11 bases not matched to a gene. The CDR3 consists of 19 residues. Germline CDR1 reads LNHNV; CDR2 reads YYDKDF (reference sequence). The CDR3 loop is CATSRAGLAETNSYNEQFF. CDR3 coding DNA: TGTGCCACCAGCAGGGCCGGACTAGCGGAAACTAACTCCTACAATGAGCAGTTCTTC.

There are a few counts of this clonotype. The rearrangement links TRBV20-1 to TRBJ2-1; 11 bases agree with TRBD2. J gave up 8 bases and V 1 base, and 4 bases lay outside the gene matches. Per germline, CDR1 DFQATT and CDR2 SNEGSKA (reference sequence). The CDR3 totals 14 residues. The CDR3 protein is CSARGSGRGYEQFF. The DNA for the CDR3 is TGCAGTGCTAGAGGTAGCGGGAGGGGTTATGAGCAGTTCTTC.

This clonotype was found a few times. CDR3 nucleotide sequence: TGTGCCAGCAGTTTGATTCGAGGGCAGCCCCAGCATTTT. This codes for CASSLIRGQPQHF. The chain joins TRBV28 to TRBJ1-5, with unresolved D. Trimming cost V 3 bases and J 7 bases, with 10 bases left between them. CDR3 length equals 13 residues. Germline V lookup: CDR1 MDHEN, CDR2 SYDVKM. Looking up the rest from reference TRBV28 and TRBJ1-5 gives the full variable domain: DVKVTQSSRYLVKRTGEKVFLECVQDMDHENMFWYRQDPGLGLRLIYFSYDVKMKEKGDIPEGYSVSREKKERFSLILESASTNQTSMYLCASSLIRGQPQHFGDGTRLSIL.

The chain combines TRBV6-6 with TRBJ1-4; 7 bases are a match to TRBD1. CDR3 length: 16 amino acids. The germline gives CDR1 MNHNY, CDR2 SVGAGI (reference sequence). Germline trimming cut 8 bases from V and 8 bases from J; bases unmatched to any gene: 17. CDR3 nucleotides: TGTGCCAGCCTTCCCGTAGGCCGTGACAGGGAGGAAAAACTGTTTTTT. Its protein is CASLPVGRDREEKLFF.

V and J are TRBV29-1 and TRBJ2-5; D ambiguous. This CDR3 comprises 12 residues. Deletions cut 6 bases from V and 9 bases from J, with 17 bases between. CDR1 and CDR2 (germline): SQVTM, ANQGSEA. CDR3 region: CSVSLRWVAQYF. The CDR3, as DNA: TGCAGCGTCAGTCTCAGATGGGTGGCCCAGTACTTC.

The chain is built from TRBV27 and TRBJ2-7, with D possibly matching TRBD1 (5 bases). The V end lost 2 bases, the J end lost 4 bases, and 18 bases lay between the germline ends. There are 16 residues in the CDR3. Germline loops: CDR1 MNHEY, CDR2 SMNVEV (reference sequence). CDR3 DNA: TGTGCCAGCAGTTTAAGGGGCTCACATACTTCGTACGAGCAGTACTTC. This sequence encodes CASSLRGSHTSYEQYF.

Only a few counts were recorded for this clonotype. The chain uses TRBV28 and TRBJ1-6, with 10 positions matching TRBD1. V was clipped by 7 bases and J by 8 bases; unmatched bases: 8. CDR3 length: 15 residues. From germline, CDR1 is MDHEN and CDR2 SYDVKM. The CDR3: CASTDEGTGDSPLHF. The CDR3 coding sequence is TGTGCCAGCACCGACGAGGGGACAGGGGATTCACCCCTCCACTTT.

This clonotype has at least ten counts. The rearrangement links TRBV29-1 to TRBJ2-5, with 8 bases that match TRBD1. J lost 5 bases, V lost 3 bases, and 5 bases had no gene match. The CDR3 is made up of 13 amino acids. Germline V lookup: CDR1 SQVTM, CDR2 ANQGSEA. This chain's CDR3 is CSVDDRGRETQYF. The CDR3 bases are TGCAGCGTTGACGACAGGGGAAGGGAGACCCAGTACTTC. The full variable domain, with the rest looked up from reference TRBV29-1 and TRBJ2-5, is SAVISQKPSRDICQRGTSLTIQCQVDSQVTMMFWYRQQPGQSLTLIATANQGSEATYESGFVIDKFPISRPNLTFSTLTVSNMSPEDSSIYLCSVDDRGRETQYFGPGTRLLVL.

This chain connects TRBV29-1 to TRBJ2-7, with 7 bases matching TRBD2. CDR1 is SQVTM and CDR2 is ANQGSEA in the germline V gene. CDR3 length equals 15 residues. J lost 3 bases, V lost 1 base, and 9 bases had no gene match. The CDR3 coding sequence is TGCAGCGTTGAAGGGCTGGGGGTAGCGGGCTACGAGCAGTACTTC. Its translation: CSVEGLGVAGYEQYF.

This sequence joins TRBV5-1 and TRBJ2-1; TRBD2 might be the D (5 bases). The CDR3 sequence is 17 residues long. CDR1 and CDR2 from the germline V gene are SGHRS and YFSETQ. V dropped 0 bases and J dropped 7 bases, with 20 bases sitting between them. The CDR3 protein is CASSLAGIGTLGNEQFF. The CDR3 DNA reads TGCGCCAGCAGCTTGGCGGGGATAGGAACCCTAGGGAATGAGCAGTTCTTC.

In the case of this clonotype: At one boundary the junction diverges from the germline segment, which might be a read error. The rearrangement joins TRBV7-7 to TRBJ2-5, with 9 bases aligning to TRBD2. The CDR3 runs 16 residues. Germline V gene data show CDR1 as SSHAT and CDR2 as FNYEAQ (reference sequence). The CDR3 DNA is TGTGCTAGCAGCTTAGGTCTAGCGGGGTACCAAGAGACCCAGTACTTC. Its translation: CASSLGLAGYQETQYF. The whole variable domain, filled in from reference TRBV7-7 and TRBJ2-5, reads GAGVSQSPRYKVTKRGQDVTLRCDPISSHATLYWYQQALGQGPEFLTYFNYEAQPDKSGLPSDRFSAERPEGSISTLTIQRTEQRDSAMYRCASSLGLAGYQETQYFGPGTRLLVL.

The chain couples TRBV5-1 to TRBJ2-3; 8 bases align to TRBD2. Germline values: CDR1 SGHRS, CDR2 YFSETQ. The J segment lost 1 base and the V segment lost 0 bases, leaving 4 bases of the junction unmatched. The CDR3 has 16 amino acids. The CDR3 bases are TGCGCCAGCAGCTTGGCGGGGACTAGAGGCACAGATACGCAGTATTTT. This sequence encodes CASSLAGTRGTDTQYF.

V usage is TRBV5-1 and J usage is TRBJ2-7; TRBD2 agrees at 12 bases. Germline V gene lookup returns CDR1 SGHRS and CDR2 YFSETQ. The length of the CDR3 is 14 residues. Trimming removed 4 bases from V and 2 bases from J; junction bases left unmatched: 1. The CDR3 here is CASSTSGGTYEQYF. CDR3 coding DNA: TGCGCCAGCAGCACTAGCGGGGGGACCTACGAGCAGTACTTC.

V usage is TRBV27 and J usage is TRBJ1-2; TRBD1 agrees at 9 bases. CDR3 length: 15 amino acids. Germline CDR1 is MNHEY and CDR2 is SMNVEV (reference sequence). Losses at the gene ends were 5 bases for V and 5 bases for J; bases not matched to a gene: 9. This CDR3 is CASSRTGTGIYGYTF. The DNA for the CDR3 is TGTGCCAGCAGTAGAACGGGGACAGGGATTTATGGCTACACCTTC.

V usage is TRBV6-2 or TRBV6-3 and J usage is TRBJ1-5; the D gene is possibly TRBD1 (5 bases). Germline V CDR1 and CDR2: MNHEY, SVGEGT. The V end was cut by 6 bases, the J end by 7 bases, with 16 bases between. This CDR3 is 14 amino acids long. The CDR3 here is CASRPIQGGQPQHF. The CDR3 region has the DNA TGTGCCAGCAGACCTATCCAGGGAGGACAGCCCCAGCATTTT.

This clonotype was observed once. Written as DNA, the CDR3 is TGTGCCAGCAGTTTTGTTGGCGAGCTAAATGAAAAACTGTTTTTT. Encoded protein: CASSFVGELNEKLFF. The rearrangement links TRBV12-3 or TRBV12-4 to TRBJ1-4; D gene ambiguous. The CDR3 runs to 15 residues. The V end lost 3 bases, the J end lost 5 bases, and 13 bases lay between the germline ends.

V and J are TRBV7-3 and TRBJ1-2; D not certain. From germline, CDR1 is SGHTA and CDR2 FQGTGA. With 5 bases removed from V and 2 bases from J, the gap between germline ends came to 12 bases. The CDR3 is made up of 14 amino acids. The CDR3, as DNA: TGTGCCAGCAGCCCCTCCCCGGGGAACTATGGCTACACCTTC. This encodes CASSPSPGNYGYTF.

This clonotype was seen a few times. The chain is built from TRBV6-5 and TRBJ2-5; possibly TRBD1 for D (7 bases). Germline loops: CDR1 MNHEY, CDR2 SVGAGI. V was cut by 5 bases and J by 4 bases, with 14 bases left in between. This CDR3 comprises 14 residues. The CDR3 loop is CASSRETGRETQYF. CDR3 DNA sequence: TGTGCCAGCAGTCGGGAGACAGGGCGAGAGACCCAGTACTTC.

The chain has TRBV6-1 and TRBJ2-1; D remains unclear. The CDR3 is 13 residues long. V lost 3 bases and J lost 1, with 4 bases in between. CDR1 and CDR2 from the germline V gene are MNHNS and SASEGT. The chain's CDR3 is CASSDFSYNEQFF. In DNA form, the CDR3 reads TGTGCCAGCAGTGATTTTTCCTACAATGAGCAGTTCTTC.

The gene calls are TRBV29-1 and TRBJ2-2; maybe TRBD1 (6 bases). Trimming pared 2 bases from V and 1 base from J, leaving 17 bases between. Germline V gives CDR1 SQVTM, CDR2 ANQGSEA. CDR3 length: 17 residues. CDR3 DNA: TGCAGCGTTGAAAAACGGGTCGTGGGACAGAACACCGGGGAGCTGTTTTTT. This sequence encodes CSVEKRVVGQNTGELFF.